Presented here are 2 T cell receptor beta chains from one specimen sequenced in a study of shared clonotypes between healthy human individuals. Measured with immunoSEQ multiplex PCR; TCRdb has only the in-frame clones, and not every one. The sample yields under 2.5 million clones, under 95% seen once. The specimen sequenced was naive CD4+ T cells from PBMCs. This sample's subset: CD45RA+ positively selected. The receptors derive from a man younger than 35 in good health. Some clones in this sample may be carry-over from other donors' samples.

The V and J genes are TRBV6-5 and TRBJ2-4; TRBD1 aligns across 11 bases. The CDR3 is made up of 16 amino acids. The germline V gene has CDR1 MNHEY and CDR2 SVGAGI. With 4 bases clipped from V and 2 bases from J, the junction kept 4 bases outside the gene matches. CDR3 residues: CASSFGTGGTKNIQYF. CDR3 nucleotide sequence: TGTGCCAGCAGTTTCGGGACAGGGGGTACCAAAAACATTCAGTACTTC.

This clone is a singleton in its sample. The chain uses TRBV6-1 and TRBJ1-4; no firm D call. This CDR3 comprises 12 residues. Germline loops: CDR1 MNHNS, CDR2 SASEGT. Trimming pared 1 base from V and 6 bases from J, leaving 3 bases between. DNA for the CDR3: TGTGCCAGCAGTGAAGTGTATGAAAAACTGTTTTTT. This encodes CASSEVYEKLFF.